This is a list of T cell receptor beta chains from one sample in a study of cytomegalovirus exposure and HLA in healthy donors. The method was immunoSEQ multiplex PCR; TCRdb's version includes in-frame clones alone and lacks a portion of them. The sample holds over 200,000 clones, 60% to 80% seen once. Sequencing was done on a sample of PBMCs. Every receptor here comes from a male donor in good health and CMV-seronegative. CDR3s include the opening cysteine and the closing phenylalanine or tryptophan. The D gene is left open where the match is weak. Clone size is shown for a subset of rows, as once, few, many or a class of expanded clone.

cdr3_aa cdr3_nt v_call d_call j_call clone_size
CASGGQNYGYTF TGTGCCAGCGGTGGACAGAACTATGGCTACACCTTC TRBV28 NA TRBJ1-2 NA
CSVAVGGAGNQPQHF TGCAGCGTTGCGGTAGGGGGCGCAGGCAATCAGCCCCAGCATTTT TRBV29-1 TRBD1 TRBJ1-5 NA
CASGQQTSRGETQYF TGTGCCAGCGGCCAACAAACTAGTCGGGGGGAGACCCAGTACTTC TRBV4-2 NA TRBJ2-5 NA
CSVLGLAGGRTSTDTQYF TGCAGCGTCCTGGGACTAGCGGGGGGCCGAACAAGCACAGATACGCAGTATTTT TRBV29-1 TRBD2 TRBJ2-3 NA
CASSSRVLDYGYTF TGTGCCAGCAGTTCGAGGGTATTGGACTATGGCTACACCTTC TRBV27 NA TRBJ1-2 NA
CASSFKTIAGAYEQYF TGCGCCAGCAGCTTCAAAACGATAGCGGGAGCCTACGAGCAGTACTTC TRBV5-1 TRBD2 TRBJ2-7 once
CASLFHKSSSGRCETQYF TGTGCTAGTTTATTCCATAAATCTTCTAGCGGGAGATGTGAGACCCAGTACTTC TRBV12-5 TRBD2 TRBJ2-5 NA
CAISESPGMGNQPQHF TGTGCCATCAGTGAGTCTCCGGGGATGGGGAATCAGCCCCAGCATTTT TRBV10-3 NA TRBJ1-5 NA
CASSLVGQLETQYF TGCGCCAGCAGCTTGGTGGGGCAGCTAGAGACCCAGTACTTC TRBV5-1 NA TRBJ2-5 NA
CASSFARGNNSPLHF TGTGCCAGCAGCTTCGCCCGAGGTAACAATTCACCCCTCCACTTT TRBV7-9 NA TRBJ1-6 NA
CASRAGIGGARSSYNSPLHF TGTGCCAGCAGGGCGGGGATCGGGGGGGCACGAAGCTCCTATAATTCACCCCTCCACTTT TRBV28 NA TRBJ1-6 NA
CASSATTSTGELFF TGCGCCAGCAGCGCGACGACAAGCACCGGGGAGCTGTTTTTT TRBV5-1 NA TRBJ2-2 NA
CASRDRDRDIQYF TGCGCCAGCAGGGACAGGGATAGGGACATTCAGTACTTC TRBV5-1 TRBD1 TRBJ2-4 NA
CASSLVSTGELFF TGTGCCAGCAGCTTAGTCAGTACCGGGGAGCTGTTTTTT TRBV7-2 NA TRBJ2-2 NA
CASSLIAGELFF TGTGCCAGCAGCTTGATCGCCGGGGAGCTGTTTTTT TRBV5-4 NA TRBJ2-2 NA
CASSIRVGGVDRWDIQYF TGTGCCAGTAGTATAAGGGTAGGGGGCGTTGATAGATGGGACATTCAGTACTTC TRBV19 TRBD1 TRBJ2-4 few
CASISSGTGGYEQYF TGTGCCAGCATTTCGTCCGGGACAGGGGGCTACGAGCAGTACTTC TRBV28 TRBD1 TRBJ2-7 NA
CASSYGDRSSYNSPLHF TGTGCCAGCAGCTATGGGGACAGAAGCTCCTATAATTCACCCCTCCACTTT TRBV27 TRBD1 TRBJ1-6 once
CASSRSGGNSYEQYF TGTGCCAGCAGCCGTAGCGGGGGGAACTCCTACGAGCAGTACTTC TRBV14 TRBD2 TRBJ2-7 NA
CASSQDRRGTGENTGELFF TGTGCCAGCAGCCAAGACCGAAGAGGGACAGGGGAAAACACCGGGGAGCTGTTTTTT TRBV4-2 TRBD1 TRBJ2-2 NA
CASSLAGQNYGYTF TGTGCCAGCAGCTTAGCGGGACAGAACTATGGCTACACCTTC TRBV7-9 TRBD1 TRBJ1-2 NA
CASSLAQHNTGELFF TGTGCCAGCAGCTTGGCCCAACACAACACCGGGGAGCTGTTTTTT TRBV7-2 NA TRBJ2-2 few
CASSLFQGQETQYF TGTGCCAGCAGCTTATTCCAGGGACAAGAGACCCAGTACTTC TRBV7-2 NA TRBJ2-5 NA
CASSGGGVTEAFF TGCGCCAGCAGCGGAGGGGGCGTCACTGAAGCTTTCTTT TRBV5-1 TRBD1 TRBJ1-1 NA
CASSLAGTSTTVREQYF TGTGCCAGCAGCTTAGCCGGGACTAGCACCACAGTTCGCGAGCAGTATTTT TRBV7-8 TRBD2 TRBJ2-3 once
CASSQGQGNYGYTF TGTGCCAGTAGTCAAGGACAGGGCAACTATGGCTACACCTTC TRBV19 TRBD1 TRBJ1-2 NA
CASSLAINEKLFF TGTGCCAGCAGCTTGGCAATTAATGAAAAACTGTTTTTT TRBV7-7 NA TRBJ1-4 NA
CASSPPPGQIFF TGTGCCAGCAGCCCCCCACCGGGACAGATTTTCTTC TRBV7-2 TRBD1 TRBJ2-4 NA
CASSESLRVTYHGYTF TGTGCCAGCAGTGAATCCCTACGGGTTACGTATCACGGCTACACCTTC TRBV6-1 NA TRBJ1-2 NA